The 3 T cell receptor beta chains reported below all come from one sample, sequenced in a study of T cells after yellow fever vaccination (dated by TCRdb to between 2018 and 2021). Library preparation was by 5' RACE. Sequencing relied on an Illumina HiSeq 2500. The raw public data were reprocessed by TCRdb itself: fastp quality trimming at Q25, MiXCR clonotype calling, in-frame beta chains only. Every entry covers one CDR3 protein and lists the most common genes and DNA from its rows. In this sample the table shows hundreds of thousands of distinct CDR3 sequences, roughly 14% of which occur a single time. Roughly an eighth of the sample goes to the ten largest clones. Reading the label with the study, this specimen's treatment or condition is: live attenuated yellow fever vaccine strain. This specimen was PBMCs, taken on the day of the yellow fever booster vaccination. The source of these receptors is a man under 40 who received the YFV17D yellow fever vaccine.

V and J are TRBV12-3 or TRBV12-4 and TRBJ2-2; TRBD2 matches 8 bases. After removal of 5 bases from V and 0 bases from J, the junction contained 5 bases not matched to a gene. The CDR3 totals 16 residues. The chain's CDR3 is CASSAPGLANTGELFF. For the CDR3, the DNA is TGTGCCAGCAGTGCCCCGGGACTAGCGAACACCGGGGAGCTGTTTTTT.

This chain's CDR3 is CASSVGTRVTEAFF. The CDR3 DNA follows: TGTGCCAGCAGTGTTGGGACAAGGGTCACTGAAGCTTTCTTT. The V call is TRBV2, the J call TRBJ1-1; tentative D call: TRBD1 (6 bases). Trimming removed 4 bases from V and 4 bases from J, with 13 bases in between. CDR3 length: 14 amino acids. Germline values: CDR1 SNHLY, CDR2 FYNNEI.

This clonotype was observed at least ten times. The genes are TRBV7-7 and TRBJ2-2, with 9 bases matching TRBD2. CDR1 is SSHAT, CDR2 FNYEAQ, per germline (reference sequence). This CDR3 contains 15 residues. The J segment lost 5 bases and the V segment lost 5 bases, leaving 6 bases of the junction unmatched. CDR3 coding DNA: TGTGCCAGCAGCCCGGCGCTAGCGGGGACCGGGGAGCTGTTTTTT. Its translation: CASSPALAGTGELFF.